Following are 12 T cell receptor beta chains from one sample sequenced in a study of control samples from healthy donors and cancer patients (TCRdb year 2020). Library generation was performed with the immunoSEQ multiplex PCR assay. TCRdb's version of the immuneACCESS table is confined to in-frame rearrangements and falls short of the full clone set. An unresolved V gene accounts for under half of the shortfall where checked; the remainder is of unknown origin. This sample holds roughly 24,000 clones; roughly four fifths were observed only once. The ten biggest clones cover roughly 27% of the sample. The sequenced material came from PBMCs. All receptors come from a man between 60 and 70 years old with head and neck cancer.

The chain employs TRBV6-2 or TRBV6-3 and TRBJ2-1; the D is unclear. Germline V lookup: CDR1 MNHEY, CDR2 SVGEGT. The CDR3 runs 12 residues. With 2 bases removed from V and 6 bases from J, the gap between germline ends came to 5 bases. The DNA for the CDR3 is TGTGCCAGCAGTTACGGACGCAATGAGCAGTTCTTC. This encodes CASSYGRNEQFF.

The chain combines TRBV5-6 with TRBJ2-7; D might be TRBD1 (6 bases). The ends were cut back, 2 bases at V and 5 bases at J, with 20 bases in the middle. Germline V gene data show CDR1 as SGHDT and CDR2 as YYEEEE. The CDR3 is 16 residues long. CDR3 in amino acids: CASSFHPDRFENEQYF. CDR3 DNA: TGTGCCAGCAGCTTCCACCCTGACAGGTTTGAGAACGAGCAGTACTTC. Full variable domain (rest looked up from reference TRBV5-6 and TRBJ2-7): DAGVTQSPTHLIKTRGQQVTLRCSPKSGHDTVSWYQQALGQGPQFIFQYYEEEERQRGNFPDRFSGHQFPNYSSELNVNALLLGDSALYLCASSFHPDRFENEQYFGPGTRLTVT.

V gene TRBV7-9 combines with J gene TRBJ2-1; D unclear. With 3 bases removed from V and 2 bases from J, the gap between germline ends came to 14 bases. Germline V gene sequence: CDR1 SEHNR, CDR2 FQNEAQ (reference sequence). This CDR3 region has 16 residues. The DNA for the CDR3 is TGTGCCAGCAGCTTCGTGGGCCGCACCCCCTACAATGAGCAGTTCTTC. It specifies CASSFVGRTPYNEQFF.

V usage is TRBV12-3 or TRBV12-4 and J usage is TRBJ1-4; D possibly corresponds to TRBD1 (6 bases). V lost 3 bases and J 6 bases, leaving 8 bases between the germline ends. There are 13 residues in the CDR3. CDR3 DNA: TGTGCCAGCAGTTTGTGGACAGATGAAAAACTGTTTTTT. This sequence encodes CASSLWTDEKLFF.

V gene TRBV2 combines with J gene TRBJ1-5; 7 bases are shared with TRBD1. V lost 6 bases, J lost 3 bases, and 5 bases stayed unmatched. The germline V gene has CDR1 SNHLY and CDR2 FYNNEI. This CDR3 is 14 amino acids long. This chain's CDR3 is CASRTTGDNQPQHF. CDR3 coding DNA: TGTGCCAGCAGGACAACAGGGGACAATCAGCCCCAGCATTTT.

The gene calls are TRBV19 and TRBJ2-1, with D unresolved. CDR1 LNHDA and CDR2 SQIVND come from the germline V gene (reference sequence). This CDR3 is 15 amino acids long. V shed 7 bases and J shed 0 bases, with 13 bases lying between them. CDR3 amino acids: CASTWSSYSYNEQFF. The CDR3 DNA reads TGTGCCAGTACATGGAGCAGCTACTCCTACAATGAGCAGTTCTTC.

This clone showed up just a few times. This chain links TRBV6-2 or TRBV6-3 with TRBJ2-1; 9 bases agree with TRBD2. Germline V lookup: CDR1 MNHEY, CDR2 SVGEGT. This CDR3 spans 19 amino acids. Trimming removed 5 bases from V and 2 bases from J; junction bases left unmatched: 16. CDR3 in amino acids: CASSPGPLSGRKPYNEQFF. In DNA, the CDR3 is TGTGCCAGCAGTCCCGGACCCCTTAGCGGGAGAAAACCCTACAATGAGCAGTTCTTC.

The genes are TRBV3-1 (or the pseudogene TRBV3-2) and TRBJ1-6; D not certain. The CDR3 consists of 12 residues. V lost 1 base and J lost 6, with 1 base in between. From germline, CDR1 is LGHDT and CDR2 YNNKEL (reference sequence). The CDR3 region is CASSQVNSPLHF. CDR3 coding DNA: TGTGCCAGCAGCCAAGTTAATTCACCCCTCCACTTT.

In its sample, this clone was seen a few times. The chain couples TRBV28 to TRBJ1-2; 8 nucleotides match TRBD1. The germline CDR1 and CDR2 sequences are MDHEN and SYDVKM. The CDR3 is 15 residues long. V lost 3 bases, J lost 3 bases, and 6 bases stayed unmatched. CDR3: CASSLPNRGDYGYTF. In DNA form, the CDR3 reads TGTGCCAGCAGTTTGCCGAACAGGGGGGACTATGGCTACACCTTC.

This clone has only a few counts. This chain uses TRBV7-9 with TRBJ2-1; TRBD2 matches at 7 bases. Germline CDR1 and CDR2: SEHNR and FQNEAQ (reference sequence). The ends lost 3 bases at V and 5 bases at J; junction bases unmatched: 4. The length of the CDR3 is 14 residues. CDR3 in amino acids: CASSFSGPHNEQFF. CDR3 nucleotides: TGTGCCAGCAGCTTTAGCGGGCCCCACAATGAGCAGTTCTTC.

CDR3 region: CASSFSGTSGTDTQYF. The CDR3 nucleotides are TGTGCCAGCAGCTTTTCCGGGACTAGCGGAACAGATACGCAGTATTTT. This chain links TRBV5-5 with TRBJ2-3; 11 bases map to TRBD2. This CDR3 has 16 residues. CDR1 is SGHKS, CDR2 YYEKEE, per germline (reference sequence). The J segment lost 3 bases and the V segment lost 2 bases, leaving 5 bases of the junction unmatched.

V usage is TRBV4-1 and J usage is TRBJ1-5; D is unresolved. Trimming shortened V by 3 bases and J by 7 bases, and 7 bases separated the two germline ends. Looked up from germline, CDR1 is MGHRA and CDR2 is YSYEKL. The CDR3 sequence is 12 residues long. The CDR3 spells CASSQGGQPQHF. Here the CDR3 DNA reads TGCGCCAGCAGCCAGGGAGGCCAGCCCCAGCATTTT.